The subject of this entry is one TCR beta chain. The record originates from a study of T cell changes during pregnancy in multiple sclerosis. Measured with immunoSEQ multiplex PCR; TCRdb has only the in-frame clones, and not every one. This table has under 40,000 clones, almost 95% appearing once. Germline lookup yields CDR1 MNHEY and CDR2 SVGAGI. Deletions cut 6 bases from V and 1 base from J, with 9 bases between. The CDR3 extends over 14 amino acids. The sequence derives from a female donor in good health, enrolled as a control in a pregnancy study. V gene TRBV6-5 combines with J gene TRBJ1-4; D uncertain. The sequenced sample was CD4+ T cells from peripheral blood mononuclear cells, obtained in the third trimester of pregnancy. CDR3 DNA: TGTGCCAGCAGGGCAGGCGTAACTAATGAAAAACTGTTTTTT. Encoded protein: CASRAGVTNEKLFF.